This passage covers 25 T cell receptor beta chains from one sample sequenced in a study of blood T cells in healthy people across ages. Through a sample-barcoded 5' primer and a J-beta primer mix, a second PCR was run for roughly 7 to 12 cycles. TCRdb recomputed calls from the 5' RACE reads with MiXCR, one row per CDR3 protein. This repertoire shows some 1.8 million distinct CDR3 sequences, roughly two fifths found once; its top ten account for more than 20%. Sequenced material: blood. The receptor source for this set is a human donor in good health.

This clonotype was counted only a few times. This sequence joins TRBV4-3 and TRBJ2-2; D ambiguous. This CDR3 has 14 amino acids. Germline CDR1 reads LGHNA; CDR2 reads YSLEER. Trimming removed 3 bases from V and 0 bases from J, with 5 bases in between. The CDR3 DNA reads TGCGCCAGCAGCCAGCGCTCGAACACCGGGGAGCTGTTTTTT. It translates to CASSQRSNTGELFF.

This chain joins TRBV7-8 and TRBJ1-2, with TRBD1 matching 11 bases. V lost 7 bases and J lost 7; bases outside the gene matches: 17. The germline V gene encodes CDR1 SGHVS and CDR2 FQNEAQ. This CDR3 region has 17 residues. The chain's CDR3 is CASIVGTGGPELGGYTF. The CDR3 DNA reads TGTGCCAGCATTGTGGGGACAGGGGGACCCGAGTTGGGTGGCTACACCTTC.

This clonotype was detected only a few times. The rearrangement links TRBV20-1 to TRBJ1-2; 10 positions match TRBD1. The germline V gene encodes CDR1 DFQATT and CDR2 SNEGSKA (reference sequence). V dropped 8 bases and J dropped 5; count of bases not matched to a gene: 11. The CDR3 is made up of 14 amino acids. CDR3 sequence reads: CSSKGTGAKYGYTF. The CDR3 coding sequence is TGCAGTTCGAAGGGGACAGGGGCGAAATATGGCTACACCTTC.

For this clonotype: Relative to the germline gene, one junction end is altered; a read error may explain this. The chain joins TRBV9 to TRBJ2-2; no clear D gene. The CDR3 covers 12 residues. Per the germline V gene, CDR1 is SGDLS and CDR2 is YYNGEE. The chain's CDR3 is CVSSVSTGELFF. The CDR3 DNA reads as TGTGTCAGCAGCGTCAGTACCGGGGAGCTGTTTTTT.

Ten or more counts support this clonotype. The chain is built from TRBV5-1 and TRBJ1-2, with 7 bases lining up with TRBD1. Losses at the gene ends were 4 bases for V and 2 bases for J; bases not matched to a gene: 2. CDR1 and CDR2 from the germline V gene are SGHRS and YFSETQ. This CDR3 is 13 amino acids long. CDR3: CASSAQGNYGYTF. The CDR3 DNA follows: TGCGCCAGCAGCGCACAGGGGAACTATGGCTACACCTTC.

V gene TRBV6-2 or TRBV6-3 combines with J gene TRBJ2-6; perhaps D is TRBD1 or TRBD2 (5 bases each). The CDR3 contains 20 residues. Germline CDR1 and CDR2: MNHEY and SVGEGT. With 9 bases removed from V and 0 bases from J, the gap between germline ends came to 27 bases. This chain's CDR3 is CARTFRRPGTVNSGANVLTF. CDR3 in DNA: TGTGCCAGGACCTTCCGACGCCCCGGGACGGTAAACTCTGGGGCCAACGTCCTGACTTTC.

The CDR3 spells CASSPHAGGDTEAFF. The CDR3 DNA is TGTGCCAGCAGCCCCCACGCAGGGGGGGACACTGAAGCTTTCTTT. The V gene is TRBV11-2, the J gene TRBJ1-1; 7 bases align to TRBD1. With 5 bases clipped from V and 3 bases from J, the junction kept 9 bases outside the gene matches. The germline CDR1 and CDR2 sequences are SGHAT and FQNNGV. This CDR3 comprises 15 residues.

V is TRBV7-3 and J is TRBJ2-5; tentative D call: TRBD2 (5 bases). The CDR3 sequence is 13 residues long. Germline values: CDR1 SGHTA, CDR2 FQGTGA. The V end lost 6 bases, the J end lost 7 bases, and 15 bases lay between the germline ends. The CDR3 protein is CASSPGPAGTQYF. The CDR3 DNA reads TGTGCCAGCAGTCCAGGTCCCGCGGGGACCCAGTACTTC.

This clonotype was picked up a small number of times. V and J are TRBV29-1 and TRBJ2-7; D remains unclear. The germline gives CDR1 SQVTM, CDR2 ANQGSEA. The CDR3 runs 10 residues. The V and J ends lost 4 bases and 5 bases respectively, with 6 bases between them. As DNA, the CDR3 is TGCAGCGTTGGGGTGGACGAGCAGTACTTC. It codes for CSVGVDEQYF.

This clonotype was counted a single time. This chain uses TRBV3-1 with TRBJ2-1; D perhaps matches TRBD2 (6 bases). Germline V gene data show CDR1 as LGHDT and CDR2 as YNNKEL (reference sequence). This CDR3 region has 14 residues. Trimming cost V 11 bases and J 6 bases, with 20 bases left between them. As DNA, the CDR3 is TGTGCCTTTAACCGGGACTCACAGAGCAATGAGCAGTTCTTC. This codes for CAFNRDSQSNEQFF.

The V call is TRBV29-1, the J call TRBJ2-7; D is possibly TRBD1 (6 bases). This CDR3 contains 13 residues. V dropped 2 bases and J dropped 2 bases, with 10 bases sitting between them. The germline CDR1 and CDR2 sequences are SQVTM and ANQGSEA. The CDR3 region is CSVETGTTYEQYF. The CDR3 DNA follows: TGCAGCGTTGAAACAGGGACCACCTACGAGCAGTACTTC.

CDR3: CSAKGQLYNEQYF. CDR3 bases: TGCAGTGCAAAAGGACAGCTCTACAACGAGCAGTACTTC. This sequence joins TRBV20-1 and TRBJ2-7; D possibly corresponds to TRBD1 (6 bases). The CDR3 loop spans 13 amino acids. Trimming took off 6 bases at V and 5 bases at J, with 17 bases between the two ends. Germline V gives CDR1 DFQATT, CDR2 SNEGSKA (reference sequence).

This rearrangement joins TRBV29-1 to TRBJ2-1, with 10 bases identical to TRBD2. V gave up 0 bases and J gave up 6 bases; unmatched junction bases: 8. The CDR3 totals 16 residues. Germline V gene lookup returns CDR1 SQVTM and CDR2 ANQGSEA. As DNA, the CDR3 is TGCAGCGTTGAAGATTTCGGGAGGACTAGCGGCAATGAGCAGTTCTTC. It is translated as CSVEDFGRTSGNEQFF.

This clonotype was seen a handful of times. The chain recombines TRBV4-1 with TRBJ2-7, with TRBD1 matching over 7 bases. The V segment lost 5 bases and the J segment 2 bases; nucleotides outside the gene matches: 6. Germline CDR1 and CDR2: MGHRA and YSYEKL. The CDR3 runs 14 residues. Written as DNA, the CDR3 is TGCGCCAGCAGCTACGGACAGGCCGCCTACGAGCAGTACTTC. The encoded protein is CASSYGQAAYEQYF.

J is TRBJ1-2 and V is TRBV5-1; the match to TRBD1 covers 7 bases. J lost 7 bases, V lost 4 bases, and 13 bases had no gene match. This CDR3 contains 15 residues. Germline CDR1 SGHRS, CDR2 YFSETQ. CDR3: CASSPDRAQGCGYTF. The CDR3 nucleotides are TGCGCCAGCAGCCCCGACAGGGCCCAGGGCTGTGGCTACACCTTC.

This clonotype has a handful of counts. V usage is TRBV6-2 or TRBV6-3 and J usage is TRBJ2-5; D remains ambiguous. Judging by the DNA end, TRBJ2-7 fits better; the J call may be wrong. The CDR3 runs to 14 residues. From germline, CDR1 is MNHEY and CDR2 SVGEGT. This CDR3 is CASSARLSLYEQYF. The CDR3 nucleotides are TGTGCCAGCAGCGCCCGACTGAGCCTCTACGAGCAGTACTTC.

CDR3 sequence: CASSQEPGVSYNEQFF. The CDR3, as DNA: TGTGCCAGCAGCCAAGAACCGGGGGTCTCCTACAATGAGCAGTTCTTC. The chain employs TRBV3-1 and TRBJ2-1; TRBD2 might be the D (6 bases). With 0 bases removed from V and 0 bases from J, the gap between germline ends came to 9 bases. This CDR3 comprises 16 residues. Germline loops: CDR1 LGHDT, CDR2 YNNKEL (reference sequence).

The rearrangement uses TRBV4-1 and TRBJ2-5; D possibly corresponds to TRBD1 (6 bases). The V end lost 2 bases, the J end lost 1 base, and 11 bases lay between the germline ends. CDR1 and CDR2 from the germline V gene are MGHRA and YSYEKL. The CDR3 runs 15 residues. The DNA of the CDR3 is TGCGCCAGCAGCCAAAGAACAGGGTCCCAAGAGACCCAGTACTTC. Its translation: CASSQRTGSQETQYF.

The chain links TRBV29-1 to TRBJ2-5; D gene uncertain. Germline loops: CDR1 SQVTM, CDR2 ANQGSEA. V was pared by 1 base and J by 2 bases, with 8 bases between. This CDR3 has 13 residues. CDR3 residues: CSVEGSQQETQYF. CDR3 sequence (DNA): TGCAGCGTTGAAGGATCACAGCAAGAGACCCAGTACTTC.

This clonotype was detected only a few times. This chain joins TRBV6-4 and TRBJ2-1; tentatively, D is TRBD1 (5 bases). V was cut by 7 bases and J by 7 bases, with 32 bases left in between. CDR3 size: 19 residues. The germline CDR1 and CDR2 sequences are MRHNA and SNTAGT. The CDR3 sequence is CASIPDRDHPGRQINEQFF. The CDR3 DNA is TGTGCCAGCATTCCCGACAGAGACCATCCCGGACGTCAAATTAATGAGCAGTTCTTC.

This clonotype has more than one count but fewer than ten. The chain links TRBV5-1 to TRBJ2-3; perhaps TRBD2 as D (6 bases). Germline V gene lookup returns CDR1 SGHRS and CDR2 YFSETQ. The CDR3 has 15 residues. Trimming pared 4 bases from V and 7 bases from J, leaving 19 bases between. The CDR3 here is CASSAHRDFANTQYF. The CDR3 DNA reads as TGCGCCAGCAGCGCTCACCGGGACTTCGCAAATACGCAGTATTTT.

The chain recombines TRBV3-1 with TRBJ1-2; D call uncertain. Trimming cost V 3 bases and J 8 bases, with 19 bases left between them. Per the germline V gene, CDR1 is LGHDT and CDR2 is YNNKEL (reference sequence). The CDR3 length is 15 residues. The CDR3 sequence: CASSQRNPFPRGYTF. The CDR3 coding sequence is TGTGCCAGCAGCCAGCGAAATCCATTCCCTCGGGGCTACACCTTC. The full variable domain, completed using reference TRBV3-1 and TRBJ1-2, is DTAVSQTPKYLVTQMGNDKSIKCEQNLGHDTMYWYKQDSKKFLKIMFSYNNKELIINETVPNRFSPKSPDKAHLNLHINSLELGDSAVYFCASSQRNPFPRGYTFGSGTRLTVV.

CDR3: CASSPVVWGIGEKLFF. The CDR3 coding sequence is TGTGCCAGCAGCCCCGTAGTATGGGGGATCGGTGAAAAACTGTTTTTT. The chain uses TRBV7-9 and TRBJ1-4; possible D gene TRBD1, 5 bases. Germline assignment: CDR1 SEHNR and CDR2 FQNEAQ (reference sequence). Trimming stripped 5 bases from V and 7 bases from J, with 20 bases between. There are 16 residues in the CDR3. The variable domain in full, completed from reference TRBV7-9 and TRBJ1-4, reads DTGVSQNPRHKITKRGQNVTFRCDPISEHNRLYWYRQTLGQGPEFLTYFQNEAQLEKSRLLSDRFSAERPKGSFSTLEIQRTEQGDSAMYLCASSPVVWGIGEKLFFGSGTQLSVL.

The chain employs TRBV28 and TRBJ2-7; possibly TRBD1 for D (5 bases). This CDR3 spans 16 amino acids. CDR1 is MDHEN, CDR2 SYDVKM, per germline. V was trimmed by 3 bases and J by 1 base, leaving 16 bases between them. The CDR3 is CASSFSLLGLSYEQYF. The CDR3 nucleotides are TGTGCCAGCAGTTTCAGTTTATTGGGGCTTTCCTACGAGCAGTACTTC. Drawing the rest from reference TRBV28 and TRBJ2-7, the complete variable domain is DVKVTQSSRYLVKRTGEKVFLECVQDMDHENMFWYRQDPGLGLRLIYFSYDVKMKEKGDIPEGYSVSREKKERFSLILESASTNQTSMYLCASSFSLLGLSYEQYFGPGTRLTVT.

V and J are TRBV20-1 and TRBJ1-2; D call uncertain. Looked up from germline, CDR1 is DFQATT and CDR2 is SNEGSKA (reference sequence). The CDR3 spans 14 residues. Trimming took off 0 bases at V and 3 bases at J, with 11 bases between the two ends. CDR3 in amino acids: CSARESRKDYGYTF. The CDR3 bases are TGCAGTGCTAGAGAGAGTCGAAAGGACTATGGCTACACCTTC.